The clone carrying this TCR beta chain was counted a few times. It was RNA transcripts that yielded the amplified TCR beta CDR3 regions. Using the HTBI primer set, a first-round RT-PCR was run on the TCR CDR3. TCRdb reprocessed the multiplex PCR reads via MiXCR and lists one record per CDR3 protein. The table shows a few hundred thousand distinct CDR3 sequences, with 15% to 17% occurring only once. This specimen belongs to a study of T cells in Graves' hyperthyroidism and ophthalmopathy. Turning to the study itself: Any treatment followed the collection of peripheral blood at initial diagnosis.

The ends lost 4 bases at V and 2 bases at J; junction bases unmatched: 8. In germline, CDR1 is MGHRA, CDR2 YSYEKL. The CDR3 length is 16 residues. Lactation, pregnancy, other autoimmune disease or uncontrolled infection excluded patients. Clinical symptoms, serum thyroxine and TRAb, thyroid ultrasound and orbital computed tomography were used for the diagnoses. The receptor's source is a young woman with Graves' hyperthyroidism. This chain joins TRBV4-1 and TRBJ1-3, with 7 bases identical to TRBD1. The sample comprised blood. Here the CDR3 DNA reads TGCGCCAGCAGCCGGGCCGACAGGGTTACTGGAAACACCATATATTTT. This gives the protein CASSRADRVTGNTIYF.